The clone carrying this T cell receptor beta chain came up a few times. What it binds is not known. MiXCR, run by TCRdb on the reads, gives a single entry per CDR3 protein. The sample holds tens of thousands of distinct CDR3 sequences; 20% are singletons and the top ten take 73%. The data derive from a study of T cell repertoires in cytomegalovirus infection. The CDR3 length is 14 residues. Germline CDR1 and CDR2: SGHVS and FQNEAQ. The V and J ends lost 5 bases and 2 bases respectively, with 12 bases between them. The origin of this receptor is a human donor in good health (CMV status not recorded). Some clones in this sample may be carry-over from other donors' samples. The material sequenced was CD8+ T cells from cultured PBMCs, taken from culture after CMV antigen stimulation. The chain recombines TRBV7-8 with TRBJ2-5; tentatively, D is TRBD2 (5 bases). The CDR3 nucleotides read TGTGCCAGCAGCCGTAGAGGGCTACAAGAGACCCAGTACTTC. Its translation is CASSRRGLQETQYF.